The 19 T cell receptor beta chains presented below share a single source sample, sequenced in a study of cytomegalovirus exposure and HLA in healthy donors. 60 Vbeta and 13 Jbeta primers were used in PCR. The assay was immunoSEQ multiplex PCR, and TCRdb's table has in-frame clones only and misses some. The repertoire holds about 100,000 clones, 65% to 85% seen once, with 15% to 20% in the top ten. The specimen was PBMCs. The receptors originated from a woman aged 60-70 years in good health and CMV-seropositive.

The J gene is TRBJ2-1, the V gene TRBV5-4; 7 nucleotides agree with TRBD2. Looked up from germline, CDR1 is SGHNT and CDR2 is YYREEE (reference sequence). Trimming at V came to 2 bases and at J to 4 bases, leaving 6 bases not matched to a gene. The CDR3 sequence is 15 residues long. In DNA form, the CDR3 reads TGTGCCAGCAGCTTTGTGGGAGGGCTTTACAATGAGCAGTTCTTC. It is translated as CASSFVGGLYNEQFF. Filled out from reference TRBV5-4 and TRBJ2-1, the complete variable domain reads ETGVTQSPTHLIKTRGQQVTLRCSSQSGHNTVSWYQQALGQGPQFIFQYYREEENGRGNFPPRFSGLQFPNYSSELNVNALELDDSALYLCASSFVGGLYNEQFFGPGTRLTVL.

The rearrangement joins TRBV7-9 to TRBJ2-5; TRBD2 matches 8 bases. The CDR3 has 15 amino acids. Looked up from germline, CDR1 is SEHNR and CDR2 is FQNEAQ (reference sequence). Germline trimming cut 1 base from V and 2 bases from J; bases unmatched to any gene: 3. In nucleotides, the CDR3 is TGTGCCAGCAGCTTAGGGGGACTAGATCAAGAGACCCAGTACTTC. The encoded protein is CASSLGGLDQETQYF.

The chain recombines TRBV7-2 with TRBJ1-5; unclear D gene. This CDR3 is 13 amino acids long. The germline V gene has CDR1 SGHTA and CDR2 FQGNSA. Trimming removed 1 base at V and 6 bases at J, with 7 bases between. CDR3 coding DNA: TGTGCCAGCAGCTTAGGGTTCGGTCAGCCCCAGCATTTT. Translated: CASSLGFGQPQHF.

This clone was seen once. CDR3 coding DNA: TGTGCCAGCAGCCCTCTGAGTTTCGGGAGCTCCTACAATGAGCAGTTCTTC. Residues: CASSPLSFGSSYNEQFF. V gene TRBV7-3 combines with J gene TRBJ2-1; TRBD2 is a possible D gene (6 bases). The V and J ends lost 5 bases and 0 bases respectively, with 17 bases between them. The germline V gene encodes CDR1 SGHTA and CDR2 FQGTGA. This CDR3 has 17 residues. Complete variable domain (other parts from reference TRBV7-3 and TRBJ2-1): GAGVSQTPSNKVTEKGKYVELRCDPISGHTALYWYRQSLGQGPEFLIYFQGTGAADDSGLPNDRFFAVRPEGSVSTLKIQRTERGDSAVYLCASSPLSFGSSYNEQFFGPGTRLTVL.

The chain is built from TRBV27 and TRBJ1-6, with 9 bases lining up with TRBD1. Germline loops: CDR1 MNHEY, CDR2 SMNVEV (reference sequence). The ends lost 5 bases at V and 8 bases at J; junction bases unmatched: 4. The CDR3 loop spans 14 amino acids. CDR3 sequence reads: CASSGTGSYSPLHF. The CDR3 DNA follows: TGTGCCAGCAGTGGGACAGGGTCTTATTCACCCCTCCACTTT.

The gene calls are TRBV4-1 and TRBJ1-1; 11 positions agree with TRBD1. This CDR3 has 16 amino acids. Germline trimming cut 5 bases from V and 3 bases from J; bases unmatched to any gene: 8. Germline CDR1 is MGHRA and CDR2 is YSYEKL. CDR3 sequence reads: CASSGGTGGRDTEAFF. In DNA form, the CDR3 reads TGCGCCAGCAGCGGAGGGACAGGGGGTCGGGACACTGAAGCTTTCTTT.

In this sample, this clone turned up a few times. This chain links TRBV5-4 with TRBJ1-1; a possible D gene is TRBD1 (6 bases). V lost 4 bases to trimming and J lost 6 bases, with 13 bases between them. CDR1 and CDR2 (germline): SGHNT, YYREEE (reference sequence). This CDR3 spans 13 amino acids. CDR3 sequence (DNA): TGTGCCAGCAGCAGAACAGGGATTCCTGAAGCTTTCTTT. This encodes CASSRTGIPEAFF.

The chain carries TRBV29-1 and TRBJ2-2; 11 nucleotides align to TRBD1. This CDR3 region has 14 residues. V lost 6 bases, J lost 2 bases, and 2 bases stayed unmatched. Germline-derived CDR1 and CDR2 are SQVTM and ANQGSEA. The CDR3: CSVGTGGNTGELFF. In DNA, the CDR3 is TGCAGCGTAGGGACAGGGGGAAACACCGGGGAGCTGTTTTTT.

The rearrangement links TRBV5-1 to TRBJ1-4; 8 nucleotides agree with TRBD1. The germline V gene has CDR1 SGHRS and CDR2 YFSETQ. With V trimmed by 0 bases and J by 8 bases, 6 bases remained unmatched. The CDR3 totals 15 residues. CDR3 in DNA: TGCGCCAGCAGCTTGGCCGGGACAGGTGGAGAAAAACTGTTTTTT. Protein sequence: CASSLAGTGGEKLFF.

The CDR3 here is CASSDRDRGGYGYGYTF. The CDR3 DNA is TGTGCCAGCAGCGACCGGGACAGGGGTGGATATGGCTATGGCTACACCTTC. V is TRBV9 and J is TRBJ1-2; 10 bases are a match to TRBD1. The germline V gene encodes CDR1 SGDLS and CDR2 YYNGEE. CDR3 length equals 17 residues. V lost 3 bases and J lost 4; bases outside the gene matches: 12.

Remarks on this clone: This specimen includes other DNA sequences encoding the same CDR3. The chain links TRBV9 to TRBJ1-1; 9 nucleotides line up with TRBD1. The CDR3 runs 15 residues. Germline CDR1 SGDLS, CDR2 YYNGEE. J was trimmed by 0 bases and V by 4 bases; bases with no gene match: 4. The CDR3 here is CASSPQGAVNTEAFF. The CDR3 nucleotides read TGTGCCAGCAGCCCACAGGGGGCGGTGAACACTGAAGCTTTCTTT.

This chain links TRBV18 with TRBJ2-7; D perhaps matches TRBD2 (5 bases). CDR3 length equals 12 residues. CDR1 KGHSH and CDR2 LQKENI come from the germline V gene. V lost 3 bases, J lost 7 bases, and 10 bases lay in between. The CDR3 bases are TGTGCCAGCTCACCGCCGGGAAGGGAGCAGTACTTC. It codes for CASSPPGREQYF.

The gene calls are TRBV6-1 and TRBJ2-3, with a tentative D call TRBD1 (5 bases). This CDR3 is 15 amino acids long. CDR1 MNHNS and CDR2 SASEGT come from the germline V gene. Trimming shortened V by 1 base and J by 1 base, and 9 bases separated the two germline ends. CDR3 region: CASSEVQGRTDTQYF. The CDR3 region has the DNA TGTGCCAGCAGTGAAGTGCAGGGCCGCACAGATACGCAGTATTTT.

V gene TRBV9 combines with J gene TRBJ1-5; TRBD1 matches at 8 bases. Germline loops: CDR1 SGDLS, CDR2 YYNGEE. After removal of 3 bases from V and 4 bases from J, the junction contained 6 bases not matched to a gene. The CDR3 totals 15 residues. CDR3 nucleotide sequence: TGTGCCAGCAGCGCCTCGGACAGGGCAAATCAGCCCCAGCATTTT. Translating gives CASSASDRANQPQHF.

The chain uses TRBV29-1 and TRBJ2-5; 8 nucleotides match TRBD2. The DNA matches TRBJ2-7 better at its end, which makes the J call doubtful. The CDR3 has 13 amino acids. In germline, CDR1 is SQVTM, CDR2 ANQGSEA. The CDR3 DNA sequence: TGCAGCGTGAAACTAGCGGACCCCTACGAGCAGTACTTC. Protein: CSVKLADPYEQYF.

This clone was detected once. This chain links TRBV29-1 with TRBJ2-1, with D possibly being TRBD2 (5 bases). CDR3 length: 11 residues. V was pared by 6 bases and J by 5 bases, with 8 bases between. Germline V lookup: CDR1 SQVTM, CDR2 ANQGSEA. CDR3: CSVWENNEQFF. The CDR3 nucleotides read TGCAGCGTGTGGGAGAACAATGAGCAGTTCTTC.

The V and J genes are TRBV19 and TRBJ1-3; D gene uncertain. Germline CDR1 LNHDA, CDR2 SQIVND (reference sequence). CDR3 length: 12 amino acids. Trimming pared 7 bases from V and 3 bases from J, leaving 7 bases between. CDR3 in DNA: TGTGCCAGTATGTCGGTTGGAAACACCATATATTTT. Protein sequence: CASMSVGNTIYF.

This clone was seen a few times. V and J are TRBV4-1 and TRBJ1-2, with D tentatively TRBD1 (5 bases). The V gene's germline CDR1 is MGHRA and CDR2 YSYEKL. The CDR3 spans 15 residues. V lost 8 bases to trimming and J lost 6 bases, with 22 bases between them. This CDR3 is CASAGQAGPWDGYTF. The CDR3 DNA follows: TGCGCCAGCGCAGGGCAGGCAGGGCCTTGGGATGGCTACACCTTC.

The CDR3: CASSLTGTNTGELFF. CDR3 sequence (DNA): TGTGCCAGCAGCTTAACGGGGACGAACACCGGGGAGCTGTTTTTT. V usage is TRBV11-3 and J usage is TRBJ2-2; TRBD2 might be the D (5 bases). The CDR3 is made up of 15 amino acids. The V gene lost 2 bases and the J gene lost 0 bases, with 7 bases spanning the gap. Germline assignment: CDR1 SGHNT and CDR2 YENEEA.